This T cell receptor beta chain was profiled in a study of T cells in Graves' hyperthyroidism and ophthalmopathy. The CDR3 loop spans 15 amino acids. Between the trimmed V and J ends, which lost 5 bases and 4 bases, there was a span of 17 bases. The V gene's germline CDR1 is SEHNR and CDR2 FQNEAQ (reference sequence). There were TCR beta CDR3 regions amplified from RNA transcripts. TCR CDR3 regions were first amplified by RT-PCR with HTBI primers. Using its own MiXCR run on the multiplex PCR reads, TCRdb lists one record per CDR3 protein. The data contain hundreds of thousands of distinct CDR3 sequences, approximately 15% of them singletons. An approximately 10 ml volume of fresh peripheral blood provided the PBMCs. Ten or more counts support this clonotype.

The receptor was isolated from a man between 18 and 35 years old with Graves' ophthalmopathy. The chain uses TRBV7-9 and TRBJ1-2; tentative D call: TRBD1 (6 bases). The sequencing sample was made of blood. For the CDR3, the DNA is TGTGCCAGCAGCCTCAACCTCCAGGGGCCCTATGGCTACACCTTC. As protein: CASSLNLQGPYGYTF.